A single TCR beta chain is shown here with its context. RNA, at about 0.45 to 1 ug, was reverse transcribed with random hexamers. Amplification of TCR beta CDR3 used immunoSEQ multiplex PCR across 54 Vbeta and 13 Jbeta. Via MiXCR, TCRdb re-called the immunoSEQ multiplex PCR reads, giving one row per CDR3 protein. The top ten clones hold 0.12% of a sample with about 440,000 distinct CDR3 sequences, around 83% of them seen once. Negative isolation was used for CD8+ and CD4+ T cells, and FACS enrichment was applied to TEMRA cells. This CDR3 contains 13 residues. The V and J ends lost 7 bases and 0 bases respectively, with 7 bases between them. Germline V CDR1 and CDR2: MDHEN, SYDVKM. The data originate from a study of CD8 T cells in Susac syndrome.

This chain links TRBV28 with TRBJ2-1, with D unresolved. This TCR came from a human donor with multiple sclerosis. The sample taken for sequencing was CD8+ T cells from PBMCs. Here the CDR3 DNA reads TGTGCCAGCAAGGACCCCTCCTACAATGAGCAGTTCTTC. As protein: CASKDPSYNEQFF.